The 16 T cell receptor beta chains listed next were all sequenced from one sample in a study of CD8+ T cells in alopecia areata. The sequencing template was cDNA reverse transcribed from extracted RNA. Sequencing was performed with immunoSEQ multiplex PCR; in TCRdb, only in-frame clones are kept and a portion is missing. The sample includes about 19,000 clones, none of them occurring once. The authors sorted pooled cutaneous lymph node cells using CD4, CD8alpha, NKG2D, NKG2ACE and other markers. The specimen was CD8+ T cells sorted from a lymph node. Receptors were obtained from a C3H/HeJ mouse with alopecia areata. The mice in this strain carry MHC haplotype H2-k.

The table lists this clone with many counts. The gene names here belong to mouse. The CDR3 extends 4 residues past the end of the read, so its final part is completed from the germline J gene. This chain links TRBV13-3 with TRBJ2-7; no clear D. V lost 3 bases and J 0 bases, leaving 4 bases between the germline ends. The length of the CDR3 is 12 residues. CDR1 NNHDY and CDR2 SYVADS come from the germline V gene. CDR3 DNA (partial): TGTGCCAGCAGTGGACACTCCTAT. Its translation is CASSGHSY. The entire CDR3 sequence reads CASSGHSYEQYF.

A remark on this clone: Genes and germline come from the mouse. The observed sequence ends 4 residues before the CDR3 terminus, with the missing tail filled in from the germline J gene. This sequence joins TRBV19 and TRBJ2-1, with 11 bases identical to TRBD2. This CDR3 region has 16 residues. Germline V gene data show CDR1 as FNHDT and CDR2 as SITEND (reference sequence). V lost 3 bases, J lost 3 bases, and 5 bases stayed unmatched. The part of the CDR3 DNA that was read is TGTGCCAGCAGTAAGGACTGGGGGGTCTCCTATGCT. This gives the protein CASSKDWGVSYA. The complete CDR3 reads CASSKDWGVSYAEQFF.

This clone has only a few counts. Germline and genes here are mouse. The read stops 4 residues short of the end of the CDR3; the missing end is completed from the germline J gene. This chain joins TRBV31 and TRBJ2-1; 8 positions match TRBD2. The V gene's germline CDR1 is GKSSPN and CDR2 SITVG. V dropped 1 base and J dropped 3; count of bases not matched to a gene: 14. The CDR3 totals 18 residues. The CDR3 DNA, read in part, is TGTGCCTGGAGTCCCCACGGCTGGGGGGAAGGGGTCTATGCT. Protein: CAWSPHGWGEGVYA. The whole CDR3 protein reads CAWSPHGWGEGVYAEQFF. Combining the CDR3 with reference TRBV31 and TRBJ2-1 gives the whole variable domain AQTIHQWPVAEIKAVGSPLSLGCTIKGKSSPNLYWYWQATGGTLQQLFYSITVGQVESVVQLNLSASRPKDDQFILSTEKLLLSHSGFYLCAWSPHGWGEGVYAEQFFGPGTRLTVL.

This clone came up many times. These gene names are mouse names. The read ends 4 residues early relative to the CDR3; the germline J gene fills the gap. The chain uses TRBV13-3 and TRBJ2-3, with D perhaps matching TRBD1 (5 bases). V was cut by 5 bases and J by 0 bases, with 13 bases left in between. CDR3 length: 15 amino acids. Germline CDR1 reads NNHDY; CDR2 reads SYVADS. The CDR3 spells CASRRGQISAETLYF. The sequenced CDR3 bases are TGTGCCAGCAGACGCGGACAAATTAGTGCAGAA.

With regard to this clone: Any gene name here is a mouse gene name. The read terminates 4 residues before the CDR3 end, so the remaining end is supplied by the germline J gene. The chain links TRBV1 to TRBJ2-5; possibly TRBD2 for D (6 bases). V lost 3 bases and J lost 0, with 13 bases in between. CDR3 size: 16 residues. The V gene's germline CDR1 is NSQYPW and CDR2 LRSPGD (reference sequence). Partial CDR3 DNA: TGCACCTGCAGTGCGAGCGACTGGATTAACCAAGAC. Translation: CTCSASDWINQD. The full-length CDR3 reads as CTCSASDWINQDTQYF. The variable domain in full, with the rest retrieved from reference TRBV1 and TRBJ2-5, is VTLLEQNPRWRLVPRGQAVNLRCILKNSQYPWMSWYQQDLQKQLQWLFTLRSPGDKEVKSLPGADYLATRVTDTELRLQVANMSQGRTLYCTCSASDWINQDTQYFGPGTRLLVL.

This clone was counted between two and nine times. The listed genes are named as in mouse. The observed sequence ends 4 residues before the CDR3 terminus, with the missing tail filled in from the germline J gene. The chain combines TRBV19 with TRBJ2-4; TRBD2 aligns across 8 bases. CDR3 length: 13 residues. Looked up from germline, CDR1 is FNHDT and CDR2 is SITEND (reference sequence). CDR3 bases read: TGTGCCAGCAGTATATCTGGGGGGAAC. Translating gives CASSISGGN. The complete CDR3 sequence is CASSISGGNTLYF.

As regards this clone: Gene labels here are mouse ones. CDR3: CASSFLGRQDTQYF. The CDR3 bases that were read are TGTGCCAGCAGTTTCCTGGGGCGACAAGAC. The chain uses TRBV14 and TRBJ2-5, with D perhaps TRBD2 (6 bases). From the germline J gene comes the end of the CDR3, since the read stops 4 residues before it. CDR1 and CDR2 from the germline V gene are SGHDT and FRDEAV. The CDR3 length is 14 residues. The V end lost 1 base, the J end lost 3 bases, and 9 bases lay between the germline ends. Combining the CDR3 with reference TRBV14 and TRBJ2-5 gives the whole variable domain EAGVTQSPRYAVLQEGQAVSFWCDPISGHDTLYWYQQPRDQGPQLLVYFRDEAVIDNSQLPSDRFSAVRPKGTNSTLKIQSAKQGDTATYLCASSFLGRQDTQYFGPGTRLLVL.

This clone was detected a few times. The germline and genes are mouse ones. The read finishes 4 residues shy of the CDR3 end, and the germline J gene is used to complete it. The rearrangement links TRBV13-3 to TRBJ2-2, with D possibly being TRBD2 (6 bases). Trimming stripped 1 base from V and 0 bases from J, with 13 bases between. The CDR3 has 17 amino acids. Germline CDR1 is NNHDY and CDR2 is SYVADS. Incomplete CDR3 DNA: TGTGCCAGCAGTGATCCGGGGGGACCGGCAAACACCGGG. This translates into CASSDPGGPANTG. The complete CDR3 protein is CASSDPGGPANTGQLYF.

This clone has more than one count but fewer than ten. All gene names here are mouse names. This CDR3 is CASSDDRGQDYEQYF. CDR3 DNA, as far as it was read: TGTGCCAGCAGTGATGACAGGGGGCAAGATTAT. This chain uses TRBV13-1 with TRBJ2-7; 9 bases align to TRBD1. The CDR3 end is not reached by the read, which stops 4 residues before it; the germline J gene fills it in. CDR1 NSHNY and CDR2 SYGAGN come from the germline V gene. The CDR3 runs to 15 residues.

This clone was observed a few times. Genes and germline come from the mouse. The read halts 4 residues ahead of the CDR3 end, with the missing end drawn from the germline J gene. The chain combines TRBV17 with TRBJ2-2; 11 bases fit TRBD1. The CDR3 extends over 15 amino acids. The trim removed 3 bases at V and 4 bases at J, leaving 1 base unmatched. CDR1 is MNHDT, CDR2 YYDKIL, per germline. The DNA read from the CDR3 is TGTGCTAGCAGTAGTGGGACAGGGGGCACCGGG. As protein: CASSSGTGGTG. The whole CDR3 protein reads CASSSGTGGTGQLYF.

Of note for this clone: Gene names and germline match the mouse. The CDR3 end falls 4 residues outside the read, so it is completed with the germline J gene. This rearrangement joins TRBV19 to TRBJ2-1, with 7 bases identical to TRBD1. Germline V gives CDR1 FNHDT, CDR2 SITEND (reference sequence). This CDR3 comprises 15 residues. After removal of 4 bases from V and 0 bases from J, the junction contained 4 bases not matched to a gene. The CDR3 loop is CASSVGDSNYAEQFF. The DNA read from the CDR3 is TGTGCCAGCAGTGTTGGGGACAGTAACTATGCT.

This clone was seen repeatedly, ten times or more. At residue 12, the TCRdb protein departs from the DNA translation, so the protein shown here was derived from the DNA itself. Here the gene names and germline are mouse. The read falls 3 residues short of the CDR3 end, and the missing part is taken from the germline J gene. The J gene is TRBJ1-3, the V gene TRBV13-3; 7 bases align to TRBD1. Germline trimming cut 1 base from V and 2 bases from J; bases unmatched to any gene: 3. Germline V gene sequence: CDR1 NNHDY, CDR2 SYVADS. The CDR3 runs to 15 residues. This CDR3 reads CASSDLRGTGNTLYF. The sequenced part of the CDR3 DNA is TGTGCCAGCAGTGATCTCAGGGGGACTGGAAATACG.

This clone has just a few counts. Each gene name is a mouse one. CDR3 loop: CASGAGTGGQNTLYF. The sequenced CDR3 bases are TGTGCCAGCGGTGCCGGGACTGGGGGTCAAAAC. The chain links TRBV13-2 to TRBJ2-4; 10 positions agree with TRBD2. Read data end 4 residues before the CDR3 end; the end is taken from the germline J gene. The CDR3 runs 15 residues. Looked up from germline, CDR1 is NNHNN and CDR2 is SYGAGS (reference sequence). V was pared by 3 bases and J by 1 base, with 2 bases of the junction left unmatched.

This clone was detected many times. Genes here carry mouse names. From the germline J gene comes the end of the CDR3, since the read stops 4 residues before it. This sequence joins TRBV19 and TRBJ2-5, with a tentative D call TRBD1 (5 bases). V was cut by 0 bases and J by 3 bases, with 8 bases left in between. The germline CDR1 and CDR2 sequences are FNHDT and SITEND (reference sequence). The CDR3 consists of 14 residues. The chain's CDR3 is CASSIEEGQDTQYF. CDR3 bases read: TGTGCCAGCAGTATAGAGGAGGGGCAAGAC.

Concerning this clone: Gene labels here are mouse ones. Read coverage stops 4 residues before the CDR3 terminus; the germline J gene supplies the remainder. The rearrangement joins TRBV13-2 to TRBJ2-1, with 11 bases fitting TRBD1. The CDR3 loop spans 17 amino acids. V lost 0 bases, J lost 0 bases, and 2 bases stayed unmatched. The V gene's germline CDR1 is NNHNN and CDR2 SYGAGS (reference sequence). The CDR3 DNA, read in part, is TGTGCCAGCGGTGATGGGGACAGGGGGGATAACTATGCT. Translation: CASGDGDRGDNYA. The complete CDR3 protein is CASGDGDRGDNYAEQFF.

In its sample, this clone was seen a few times. Gene names refer to mouse genes. The read is 4 residues too short to cover the CDR3 end, so that end is filled in from the germline J gene. The V gene is TRBV13-3, the J gene TRBJ1-4, with 10 bases matching TRBD1. J lost 0 bases, V lost 0 bases, and 2 bases had no gene match. There are 17 residues in the CDR3. The V gene's germline CDR1 is NNHDY and CDR2 SYVADS. CDR3 bases read: TGTGCCAGCAGTGATGAGGACAGGGGGATTTCCAACGAA. It codes for CASSDEDRGISNE. The entire CDR3 protein is CASSDEDRGISNERLFF.